The sample holds a few counts of the clone carrying this T cell receptor beta chain. Its antigen is unknown. The sample originates from a study of T cells in Graves' hyperthyroidism and ophthalmopathy. Turning to the study itself: At initial diagnosis, before any treatment had begun, peripheral blood was obtained. Study-wide findings and caveats: Peripheral blood also featured most of the thyroid clonotypes expanded above 0.001.

This CDR3 comprises 13 residues. The germline CDR1 and CDR2 sequences are KGHDR and SFDVKD. V gave up 9 bases and J gave up 3 bases; unmatched junction bases: 4. Amplification of TCR beta CDR3 regions was performed using RNA transcripts as template. Carried out on the TCR CDR3, a first-round RT-PCR used the HTBI primer set. Each CDR3 protein gets one entry after TCRdb re-called the multiplex PCR reads with MiXCR. Among 500,000 to 750,000 distinct CDR3 sequences listed, more than 13% were seen once. The sequencing sample was made of blood. The sequence came from a young woman with Graves' ophthalmopathy. This sequence joins TRBV24-1 and TRBJ2-7, with TRBD1 identical over 10 bases. The CDR3 bases are TGTGCCACCTCCGGGACAGGGGACTACGAGCAGTACTTC. This sequence encodes CATSGTGDYEQYF.